Shown below are 7 T cell receptor beta chains from a single sample sequenced in a study of monozygotic twins with inflammatory bowel disease (dated by TCRdb to between 2018 and 2021). Receptor libraries were prepared by 5' RACE. This sample was sequenced with an Illumina HiSeq 2500. Each CDR3 protein sequence appears as one entry after TCRdb reprocessed the reads, and no DNA is included. The data table for this sample lists more than 300,000 distinct CDR3 sequences. Jointly, the top ten make up roughly 5.8% of the sample. Material: blood. The receptors were sampled from a human donor with ulcerative colitis or Crohn's disease, or a healthy co-twin of an affected twin (not recorded which).

The rearrangement joins TRBV19 to TRBJ1-1; TCRdb outputs TRBD1, but without DNA this stays unchecked. CDR1 and CDR2 (germline): LNHDA, SQIVND (reference sequence). The CDR3 contains 12 residues. CDR3: CASGGARTEAFF.

V usage is TRBV28 and J usage is TRBJ1-2; the TRBD1 assignment by TCRdb is unverifiable without DNA. Germline assignment: CDR1 MDHEN and CDR2 SYDVKM. This CDR3 comprises 14 residues. CDR3 sequence reads: CATPRSGNRFGYTF.

V is TRBV3-1 and J is TRBJ2-1; absent DNA, TCRdb's TRBD2 call cannot be checked. The CDR3 has 15 residues. Germline lookup yields CDR1 LGHDT and CDR2 YNNKEL (reference sequence). CDR3 amino acids: CASSHTGGAYNEQFF.

The V call is TRBV30, the J call TRBJ2-7. This CDR3 is built from 13 residues. Germline V gene data show CDR1 as GTSNPN and CDR2 as SVGIG (reference sequence). This CDR3 reads CAWMARNRYEQYF.

This chain uses TRBV7-2 with TRBJ1-5; as DNA is missing, the TRBD1 call by TCRdb cannot be tested. Germline CDR1 and CDR2: SGHTA and FQGNSA. The CDR3 loop spans 15 amino acids. CDR3 in amino acids: CASKADGGINQPQHF.

V and J are TRBV12-3 or TRBV12-4 and TRBJ2-1; TCRdb lists TRBD1, though no DNA is available to test this call. The CDR3 spans 17 residues. The chain's CDR3 is CASSLGVGQGSYNEQFF.

The chain has TRBV4-2 and TRBJ2-2; with no DNA, the TCRdb D assignment of TRBD1 cannot be verified. The CDR3 runs to 16 residues. Per the germline V gene, CDR1 is LGHNA and CDR2 is YNFKEQ. CDR3: CASSPGQGFYTGELFF.